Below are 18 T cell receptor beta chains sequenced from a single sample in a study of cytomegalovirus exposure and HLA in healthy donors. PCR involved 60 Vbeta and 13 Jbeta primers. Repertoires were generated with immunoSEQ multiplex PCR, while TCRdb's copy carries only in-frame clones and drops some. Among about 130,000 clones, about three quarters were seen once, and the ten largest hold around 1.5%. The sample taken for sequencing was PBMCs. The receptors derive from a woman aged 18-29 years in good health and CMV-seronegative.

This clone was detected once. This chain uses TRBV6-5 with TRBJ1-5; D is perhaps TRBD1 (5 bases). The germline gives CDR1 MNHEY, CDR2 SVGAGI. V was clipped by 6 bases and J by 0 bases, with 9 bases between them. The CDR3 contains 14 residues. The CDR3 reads CASSLGGSNQPQHF. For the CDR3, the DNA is TGTGCCAGCAGCCTGGGGGGTAGCAATCAGCCCCAGCATTTT.

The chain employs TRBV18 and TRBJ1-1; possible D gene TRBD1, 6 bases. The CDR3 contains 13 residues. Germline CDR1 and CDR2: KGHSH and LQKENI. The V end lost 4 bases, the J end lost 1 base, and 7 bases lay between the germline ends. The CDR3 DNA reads TGTGCCAGCTCACTACAGGGGAACACTGAAGCTTTCTTT. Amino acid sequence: CASSLQGNTEAFF.

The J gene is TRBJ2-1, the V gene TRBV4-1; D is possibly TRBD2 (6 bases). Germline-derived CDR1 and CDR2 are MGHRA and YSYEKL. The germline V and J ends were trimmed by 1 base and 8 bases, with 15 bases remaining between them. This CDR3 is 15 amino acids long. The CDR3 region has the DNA TGCGCCAGCAGCCAAGTACGGGGTCGGGACTATGAGCAGTTCTTC. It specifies CASSQVRGRDYEQFF.

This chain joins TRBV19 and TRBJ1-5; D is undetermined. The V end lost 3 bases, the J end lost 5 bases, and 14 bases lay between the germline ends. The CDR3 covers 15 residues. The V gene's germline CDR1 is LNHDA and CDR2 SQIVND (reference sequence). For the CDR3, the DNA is TGTGCCAGTAGTATCGAAGTTGCAGGTTATCAGCCCCAGCATTTT. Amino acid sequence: CASSIEVAGYQPQHF.

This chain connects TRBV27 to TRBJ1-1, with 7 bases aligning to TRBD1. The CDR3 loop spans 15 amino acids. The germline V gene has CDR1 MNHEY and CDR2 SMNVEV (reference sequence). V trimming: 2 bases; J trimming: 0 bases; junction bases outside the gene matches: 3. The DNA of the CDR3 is TGTGCCAGCAGTTTACATACAGGGGTGAACACTGAAGCTTTCTTT. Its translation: CASSLHTGVNTEAFF.

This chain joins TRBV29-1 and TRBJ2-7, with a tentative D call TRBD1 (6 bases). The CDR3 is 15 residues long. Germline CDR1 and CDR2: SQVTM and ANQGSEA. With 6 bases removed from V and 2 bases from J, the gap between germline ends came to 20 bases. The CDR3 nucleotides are TGCAGCGTGGGAGAGGGGGTAACCGGTCCCTACGAGCAGTACTTC. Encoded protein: CSVGEGVTGPYEQYF.

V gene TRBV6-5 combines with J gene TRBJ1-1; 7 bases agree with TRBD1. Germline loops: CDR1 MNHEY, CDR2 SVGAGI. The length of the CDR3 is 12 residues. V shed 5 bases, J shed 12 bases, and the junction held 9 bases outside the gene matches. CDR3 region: CASSLPTGTTFF. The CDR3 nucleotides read TGTGCCAGCAGTCTACCGACAGGGACCACTTTCTTT.

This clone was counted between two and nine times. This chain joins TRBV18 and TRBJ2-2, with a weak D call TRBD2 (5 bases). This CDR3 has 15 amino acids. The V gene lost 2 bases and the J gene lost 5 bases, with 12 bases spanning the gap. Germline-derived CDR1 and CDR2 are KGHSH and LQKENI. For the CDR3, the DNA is TGTGCCAGCTCACCATCCGGGCCGGGGACCGGGGAGCTGTTTTTT. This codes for CASSPSGPGTGELFF.

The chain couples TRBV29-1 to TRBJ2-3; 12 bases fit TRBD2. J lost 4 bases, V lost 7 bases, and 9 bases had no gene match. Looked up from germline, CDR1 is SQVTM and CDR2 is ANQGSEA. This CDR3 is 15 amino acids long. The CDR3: CSGRLAGVRADTQYF. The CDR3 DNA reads TGCAGCGGGCGACTAGCGGGAGTGCGGGCAGATACGCAGTATTTT.

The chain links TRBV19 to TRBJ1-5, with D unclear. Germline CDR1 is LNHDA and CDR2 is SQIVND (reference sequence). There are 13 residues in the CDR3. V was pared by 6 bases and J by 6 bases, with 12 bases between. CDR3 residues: CASSDTYGQPQHF. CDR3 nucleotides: TGTGCCAGTAGCGACACGTATGGTCAGCCCCAGCATTTT.

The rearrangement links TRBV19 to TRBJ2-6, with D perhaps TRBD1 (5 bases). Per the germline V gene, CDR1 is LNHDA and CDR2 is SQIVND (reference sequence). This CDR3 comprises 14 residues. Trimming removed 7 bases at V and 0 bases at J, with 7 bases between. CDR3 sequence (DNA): TGTGCCAGTATCAGGGTCTCTGGGGCCAACGTCCTGACTTTC. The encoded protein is CASIRVSGANVLTF.

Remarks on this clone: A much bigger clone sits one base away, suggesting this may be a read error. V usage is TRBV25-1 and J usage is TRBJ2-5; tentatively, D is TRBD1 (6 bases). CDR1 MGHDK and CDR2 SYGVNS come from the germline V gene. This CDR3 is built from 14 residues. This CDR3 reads CDSSERGFRETQYF. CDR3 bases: TGTGACAGCAGTGAAAGGGGGTTTAGGGAGACCCAGTACTTC.

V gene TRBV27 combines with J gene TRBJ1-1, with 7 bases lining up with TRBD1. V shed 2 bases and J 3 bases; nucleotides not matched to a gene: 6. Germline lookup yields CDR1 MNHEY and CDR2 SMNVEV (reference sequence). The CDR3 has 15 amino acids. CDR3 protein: CASSLVIGTDTEAFF. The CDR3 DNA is TGTGCCAGCAGTTTAGTTATAGGGACAGACACTGAAGCTTTCTTT.

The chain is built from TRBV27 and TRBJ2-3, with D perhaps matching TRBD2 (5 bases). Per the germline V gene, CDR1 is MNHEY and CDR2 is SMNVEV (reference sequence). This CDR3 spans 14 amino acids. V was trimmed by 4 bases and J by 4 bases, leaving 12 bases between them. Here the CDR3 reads CASSYLTEADTQYF. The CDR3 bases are TGTGCCAGCAGTTACCTGACGGAGGCAGATACGCAGTATTTT.

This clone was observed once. In DNA, the CDR3 is TGCGCCAGCAGCCCCTGGGGAGCGGGGTTCTACAATGAGCAGTTCTTC. Protein product: CASSPWGAGFYNEQFF. V and J are TRBV4-1 and TRBJ2-1; 7 bases map to TRBD2. The CDR3 covers 16 residues. Germline CDR1 reads MGHRA; CDR2 reads YSYEKL. Trimming cost V 4 bases and J 3 bases; bases outside gene matches: 9.

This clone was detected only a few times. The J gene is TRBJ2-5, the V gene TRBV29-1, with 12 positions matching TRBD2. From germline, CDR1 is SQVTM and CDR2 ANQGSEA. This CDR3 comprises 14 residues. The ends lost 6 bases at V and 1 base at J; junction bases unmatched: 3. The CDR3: CSVGLAGLQETQYF. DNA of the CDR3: TGCAGCGTAGGACTAGCGGGACTCCAAGAGACCCAGTACTTC.

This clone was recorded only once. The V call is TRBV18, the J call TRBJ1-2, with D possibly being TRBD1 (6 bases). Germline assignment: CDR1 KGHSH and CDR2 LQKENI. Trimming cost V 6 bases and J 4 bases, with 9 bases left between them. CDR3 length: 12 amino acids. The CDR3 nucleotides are TGTGCCAGCTCGGCGGACAGCTATGGCTACACCTTC. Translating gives CASSADSYGYTF.

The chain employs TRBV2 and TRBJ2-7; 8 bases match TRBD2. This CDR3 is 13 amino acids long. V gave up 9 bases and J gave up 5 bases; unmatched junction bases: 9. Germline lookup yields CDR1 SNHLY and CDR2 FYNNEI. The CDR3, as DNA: TGTGCCAGTTACGGAGCGGGAGCGAACGAGCAGTACTTC. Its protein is CASYGAGANEQYF.